The 19 T cell receptor beta chains listed next were all sequenced from one sample in a study of cytomegalovirus exposure and HLA in healthy donors. This table comes from immunoSEQ multiplex PCR, and its TCRdb copy is limited to in-frame clones, with some not included. Of roughly 200,000 clones in the sample, approximately 86% were seen once. The specimen sequenced was PBMCs. The source is a man younger than 40 in good health and CMV-seropositive.

To note about this clone: Germline is not matched at one junction end, which may reflect a read error. V usage is TRBV6-5 and J usage is TRBJ2-4; tentatively, D is TRBD1 (7 bases). The V gene's germline CDR1 is MNHEY and CDR2 SVGAGI. This CDR3 is built from 12 residues. CDR3 residues: CASSYQGGPPNF. CDR3 DNA: TGTGCCAGCAGTTATCAGGGGGGCCCCCCCAACTTC.

In this sample, this clone turned up once. The V call is TRBV2, the J call TRBJ1-2, with D tentatively TRBD1 (5 bases). V lost 6 bases and J 8 bases, leaving 13 bases between the germline ends. The CDR3 totals 12 residues. From germline, CDR1 is SNHLY and CDR2 FYNNEI. The CDR3 is CASSGDVVGYTF. CDR3 coding DNA: TGTGCCAGCAGCGGGGACGTTGTGGGCTACACCTTC. The full variable domain, rest sourced from reference TRBV2 and TRBJ1-2, is EPEVTQTPSHQVTQMGQEVILRCVPISNHLYFYWYRQILGQKVEFLVSFYNNEISEKSEIFDDQFSVERPDGSNFTLKIRSTKLEDSAMYFCASSGDVVGYTFGSGTRLTVV.

The chain has TRBV9 and TRBJ2-2; D possibly corresponds to TRBD2 (6 bases). The CDR3 spans 14 residues. Trimming stripped 6 bases from V and 3 bases from J, with 12 bases between. Per the germline V gene, CDR1 is SGDLS and CDR2 is YYNGEE. This chain's CDR3 is CASTGGADTGELFF. CDR3 DNA: TGTGCCAGCACCGGAGGGGCTGACACCGGGGAGCTGTTTTTT.

About this clone: Mismatch with germline at one junction end may stem from a read error. The V gene is TRBV6-5, the J gene TRBJ1-2; TRBD1 aligns across 7 bases. From germline, CDR1 is MNHEY and CDR2 SVGAGI. The CDR3 has 11 amino acids. In DNA, the CDR3 is TGTGCCAGCAGTTACGGCCCGGGACAGTTTTTC. Its protein product is CASSYGPGQFF.

The chain carries TRBV19 and TRBJ1-1; the D gene is possibly TRBD1 (6 bases). Germline values: CDR1 LNHDA, CDR2 SQIVND (reference sequence). Trimming left V 6 bases short and J 2 bases short, with 13 bases between. This CDR3 comprises 14 residues. CDR3 loop: CASRHRVGNTEAFF. The DNA for the CDR3 is TGTGCCAGTAGGCACAGGGTGGGTAACACTGAAGCTTTCTTT.

This sequence joins TRBV29-1 and TRBJ2-2, with 7 nucleotides matching TRBD2. This CDR3 region has 13 residues. The junction had 3 bases not matched to a gene; V was cut back by 2 bases and J by 6 bases. The germline V gene has CDR1 SQVTM and CDR2 ANQGSEA. In nucleotides, the CDR3 is TGCAGCGTTGAAACCACTAGCGCCGGGGAGCTGTTTTTT. Protein sequence: CSVETTSAGELFF.

The chain employs TRBV4-1 and TRBJ2-2; no definite D call. Germline V gene lookup returns CDR1 MGHRA and CDR2 YSYEKL. Trimming took 2 bases from V and 7 from J, leaving 5 bases between them. CDR3 size: 12 residues. The CDR3 nucleotides read TGCGCCAGCAGCCAAATGATCGGGGAGCTGTTTTTT. It specifies CASSQMIGELFF.

J is TRBJ1-4 and V is TRBV27; D unclear. There are 17 residues in the CDR3. Per the germline V gene, CDR1 is MNHEY and CDR2 is SMNVEV (reference sequence). The V end lost 4 bases, the J end lost 2 bases, and 17 bases lay between the germline ends. The CDR3 DNA sequence: TGTGCCAGCAGTTCCCTACGGGTTTTGGGCACTAATGAAAAACTGTTTTTT. This translates into CASSSLRVLGTNEKLFF.

This chain joins TRBV4-1 and TRBJ1-5, with 7 bases that match TRBD1. V lost 3 bases and J lost 6; bases outside the gene matches: 11. CDR1 MGHRA and CDR2 YSYEKL come from the germline V gene. The CDR3 extends over 16 amino acids. In nucleotides, the CDR3 is TGCGCCAGCAGCCACGACGACAGGGATCTCGTTCAGCCCCAGCATTTT. Residues: CASSHDDRDLVQPQHF.

V usage is TRBV2 and J usage is TRBJ1-5, with 9 positions matching TRBD1. Trimming at V came to 9 bases and at J to 9 bases, leaving 9 bases not matched to a gene. Germline CDR1 and CDR2: SNHLY and FYNNEI. The CDR3 runs to 13 residues. CDR3 sequence reads: CASTGTGSRPQHF. The CDR3 DNA reads TGTGCCAGTACCGGGACAGGGAGTCGGCCCCAGCATTTT.

The chain recombines TRBV7-9 with TRBJ2-5; 8 nucleotides match TRBD1. The CDR3 is made up of 17 amino acids. Germline V gene data show CDR1 as SEHNR and CDR2 as FQNEAQ (reference sequence). With V trimmed by 2 bases and J by 5 bases, 13 bases remained unmatched. CDR3 nucleotides: TGTGCCAGCAGCTTAAGGAACGGGCAACAGGGGGATGAGACCCAGTACTTC. Translating it yields CASSLRNGQQGDETQYF.

The gene calls are TRBV27 and TRBJ1-2, with TRBD1 identical over 7 bases. This CDR3 contains 13 residues. The V and J ends lost 2 bases and 7 bases, in that order; junction bases with no gene match: 4. CDR1 and CDR2 from the germline V gene are MNHEY and SMNVEV (reference sequence). The CDR3 DNA reads as TGTGCCAGCAGTTTAAACAGGGGAGGTGGCTACACCTTC. Translated, it gives CASSLNRGGGYTF.

This clone was observed once. The chain carries TRBV27 and TRBJ2-1; 15 bases match TRBD2. V lost 6 bases and J lost 7; bases outside the gene matches: 10. The CDR3 covers 17 residues. Germline V gene lookup returns CDR1 MNHEY and CDR2 SMNVEV (reference sequence). CDR3 sequence reads: CASSLWTSGRARNEQFF. CDR3 nucleotides: TGTGCCAGCAGCCTCTGGACTAGCGGGAGGGCCCGTAATGAGCAGTTCTTC.

V usage is TRBV15 and J usage is TRBJ1-1; unclear D gene. Deletions cut 8 bases from V and 3 bases from J, with 13 bases between. Germline V gene data show CDR1 as LNHNV and CDR2 as YYDKDF (reference sequence). The length of the CDR3 is 13 residues. The CDR3 DNA sequence: TGTGCCACCGCAGAGGCGCGGGACACTGAAGCTTTCTTT. Amino acid sequence: CATAEARDTEAFF.

The table lists this clone with a count of one. This chain's CDR3 is CASSSSRGETQYF. CDR3 in DNA: TGTGCCAGCAGCTCCTCGAGGGGGGAGACCCAGTACTTC. The rearrangement joins TRBV7-8 to TRBJ2-5; D perhaps matches TRBD1 (6 bases). V gave up 4 bases and J gave up 5 bases, with 11 bases separating them. The CDR3 is 13 amino acids. Germline loops: CDR1 SGHVS, CDR2 FQNEAQ.

V gene TRBV9 combines with J gene TRBJ1-1; D not resolved. Germline loops: CDR1 SGDLS, CDR2 YYNGEE. Trimming pared 3 bases from V and 0 bases from J, leaving 6 bases between. The CDR3 totals 13 residues. DNA for the CDR3: TGTGCCAGCAGCGCACAAATGAACACTGAAGCTTTCTTT. Residues: CASSAQMNTEAFF.

CDR3 sequence reads: CASSHQTVGTEAFF. For the CDR3, the DNA is TGTGCCAGCAGTCACCAGACAGTTGGCACTGAAGCTTTCTTT. The chain couples TRBV6-6 to TRBJ1-1; perhaps TRBD1 as D (5 bases). CDR1 and CDR2 (germline): MNHNY, SVGAGI (reference sequence). The V and J ends lost 5 bases and 4 bases respectively, with 14 bases between them. The CDR3 loop spans 14 amino acids.

The chain employs TRBV7-2 and TRBJ2-3; 7 bases agree with TRBD2. Per the germline V gene, CDR1 is SGHTA and CDR2 is FQGNSA. Trimming removed 5 bases from V and 0 bases from J; junction bases left unmatched: 5. The CDR3 contains 15 residues. The CDR3 here is CASSPNGGSTDTQYF. CDR3 nucleotide sequence: TGTGCCAGCAGCCCGAACGGGGGGAGCACAGATACGCAGTATTTT.

This chain links TRBV28 with TRBJ2-2; TRBD2 matches at 9 bases. V was pared by 8 bases and J by 4 bases, with 11 bases of the junction left unmatched. This CDR3 contains 16 residues. In germline, CDR1 is MDHEN, CDR2 SYDVKM. The CDR3 DNA reads TGTGCCAGCGGCGTTCTTCTAGCGGGAACCACCGGGGAGCTGTTTTTT. Its translation is CASGVLLAGTTGELFF.